These 10 T cell receptor beta chains share one sample of origin, sequenced in a study of CXCR3-negative and CXCR3-positive naive CD8 T cells. Study-wide points: Researchers report that CXCR3-positive naive cells carry more hydrophobic TRB CDR3s than CXCR3-negative naive cells.

Antigen specificity for these receptors is unknown. 5' RACE with UMI labels generated the TRB cDNA libraries. TCRdb reprocessed the 5' RACE reads; each CDR3 protein has one entry and no DNA is given. The sample holds 6,500 to 7,000 distinct CDR3 sequences. Source material: naive CXCR3+ CD8+ T cells from blood. The subset denotes: CD45RO-CCR7+CD27+CD95- naive CD8+ T cells expressing CXCR3 (TNR3+). The receptors here all came from a human donor in good health. Some clones in this sample may be carry-over from other donors' samples.

The chain employs TRBV24-1 and TRBJ1-1; lacking DNA, the TRBD1 call made by TCRdb goes unchecked. The CDR3 has 14 amino acids. Germline-derived CDR1 and CDR2 are KGHDR and SFDVKD. CDR3 residues: CATSDPKTGPEAFF.

The chain combines TRBV9 with TRBJ2-7; TCRdb designates TRBD1, a call that cannot be tested without DNA. Germline V gene sequence: CDR1 SGDLS, CDR2 YYNGEE. CDR3 size: 13 residues. CDR3 region: CASQPGSAGEQYF.

Considering frequency, this clonotype is medium-sized. This chain links TRBV9 with TRBJ1-2; TCRdb outputs TRBD1, but without DNA this stays unchecked. CDR1 is SGDLS, CDR2 YYNGEE, per germline. The CDR3 totals 17 residues. The CDR3 reads CASTHAPGALGIYGYTF.

The chain uses TRBV19 and TRBJ1-1; TCRdb's D call, TRBD1, is unchecked because there is no DNA. The CDR3 covers 13 residues. Germline lookup yields CDR1 LNHDA and CDR2 SQIVND (reference sequence). CDR3 sequence reads: CASSAGLNTEAFF.

The V call is TRBV29-1, the J call TRBJ2-3; TCRdb's D gene call, TRBD1, goes unchecked for lack of DNA. The length of the CDR3 is 13 residues. CDR1 and CDR2 from the germline V gene are SQVTM and ANQGSEA. CDR3 in amino acids: CSVRGGVSDTQYF.

This rearrangement joins TRBV4-2 to TRBJ2-7. In germline, CDR1 is LGHNA, CDR2 YNFKEQ. CDR3 length: 12 amino acids. The CDR3 loop reads CASSQEGNEQYF.

The chain couples TRBV18 to TRBJ1-1; TCRdb selects TRBD1, and the lack of DNA leaves this call unchecked. The length of the CDR3 is 16 residues. The germline gives CDR1 KGHSH, CDR2 LQKENI. The chain's CDR3 is CASSPGTGGLNTEAFF. The full variable domain, completed using reference TRBV18 and TRBJ1-1, is NAGVMQNPRHLVRRRGQEARLRCSPMKGHSHVYWYRQLPEEGLKFMVYLQKENIIDESGMPKERFSAEFPKEGPSILRIQQVVRGDSAAYFCASSPGTGGLNTEAFFGQGTRLTVV.

The genes are TRBV18 and TRBJ2-1; TCRdb names TRBD2, which stays unverified in the absence of DNA. Germline loops: CDR1 KGHSH, CDR2 LQKENI. This CDR3 has 15 residues. The CDR3 reads CASSPFGGAEDEQFF. The variable domain in full, completed from reference TRBV18 and TRBJ2-1, reads NAGVMQNPRHLVRRRGQEARLRCSPMKGHSHVYWYRQLPEEGLKFMVYLQKENIIDESGMPKERFSAEFPKEGPSILRIQQVVRGDSAAYFCASSPFGGAEDEQFFGPGTRLTVL.

This clonotype is called medium-sized based on its frequency. V is TRBV20-1 and J is TRBJ2-2. Germline CDR1 DFQATT, CDR2 SNEGSKA (reference sequence). The CDR3 extends over 13 amino acids. The CDR3 loop reads CSARDQNTGELFF.

The CDR3 loop is CSVNYGTAIYEQYF. The rearrangement uses TRBV29-1 and TRBJ2-7; as DNA is missing, the TRBD2 call by TCRdb cannot be tested. The CDR3 has 14 amino acids. Per germline, CDR1 SQVTM and CDR2 ANQGSEA.